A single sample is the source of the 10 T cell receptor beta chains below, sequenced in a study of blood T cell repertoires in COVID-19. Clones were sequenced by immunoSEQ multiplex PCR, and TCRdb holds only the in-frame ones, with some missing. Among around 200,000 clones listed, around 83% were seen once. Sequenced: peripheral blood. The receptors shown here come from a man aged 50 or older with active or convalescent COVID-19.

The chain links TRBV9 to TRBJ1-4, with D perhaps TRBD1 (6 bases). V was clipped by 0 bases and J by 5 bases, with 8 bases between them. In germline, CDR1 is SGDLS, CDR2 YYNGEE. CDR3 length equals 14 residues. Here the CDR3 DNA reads TGTGCCAGCAGCGTAGCTGGGACAAATGAAAAACTGTTTTTT. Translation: CASSVAGTNEKLFF.

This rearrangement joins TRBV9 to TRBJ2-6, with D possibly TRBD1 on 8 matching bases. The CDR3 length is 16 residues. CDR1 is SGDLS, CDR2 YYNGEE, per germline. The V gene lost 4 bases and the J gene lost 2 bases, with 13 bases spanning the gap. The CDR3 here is CASSPTGGAGANVLTF. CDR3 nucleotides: TGTGCCAGCAGCCCCACAGGGGGGGCTGGGGCCAACGTCCTGACTTTC.

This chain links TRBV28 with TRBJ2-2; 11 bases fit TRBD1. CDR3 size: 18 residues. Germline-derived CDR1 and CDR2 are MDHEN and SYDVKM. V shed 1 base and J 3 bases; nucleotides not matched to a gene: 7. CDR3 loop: CASSLSSRTGGDTGELFF. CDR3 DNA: TGTGCCAGCAGTTTATCCTCCCGGACAGGGGGCGACACCGGGGAGCTGTTTTTT.

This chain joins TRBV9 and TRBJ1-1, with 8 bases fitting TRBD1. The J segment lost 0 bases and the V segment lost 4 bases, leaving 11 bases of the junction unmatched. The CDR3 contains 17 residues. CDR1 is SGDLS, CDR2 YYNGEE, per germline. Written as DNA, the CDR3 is TGTGCCAGCAGCCCGAGAGGGACAGGAGAATTGAACACTGAAGCTTTCTTT. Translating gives CASSPRGTGELNTEAFF.

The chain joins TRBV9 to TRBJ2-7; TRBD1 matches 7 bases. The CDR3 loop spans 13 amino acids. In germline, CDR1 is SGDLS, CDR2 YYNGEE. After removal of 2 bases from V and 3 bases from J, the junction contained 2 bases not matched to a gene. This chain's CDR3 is CASSVDRDYEQYF. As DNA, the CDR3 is TGTGCCAGCAGCGTCGACAGGGACTACGAGCAGTACTTC.

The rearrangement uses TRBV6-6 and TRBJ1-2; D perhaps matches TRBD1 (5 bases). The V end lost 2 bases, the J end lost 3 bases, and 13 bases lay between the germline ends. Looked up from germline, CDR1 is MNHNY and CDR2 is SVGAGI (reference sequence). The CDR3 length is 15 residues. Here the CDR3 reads CASSYVGRRDYGYTF. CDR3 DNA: TGTGCCAGCAGTTACGTGGGGCGCCGTGACTATGGCTACACCTTC.

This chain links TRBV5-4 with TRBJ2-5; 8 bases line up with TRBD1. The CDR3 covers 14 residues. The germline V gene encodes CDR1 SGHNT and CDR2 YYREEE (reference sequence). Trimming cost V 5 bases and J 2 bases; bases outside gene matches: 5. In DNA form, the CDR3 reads TGTGCCAGCAGTCAGGGGGCGCGGCAAGAGACCCAGTACTTC. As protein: CASSQGARQETQYF. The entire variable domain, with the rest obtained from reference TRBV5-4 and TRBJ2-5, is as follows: ETGVTQSPTHLIKTRGQQVTLRCSSQSGHNTVSWYQQALGQGPQFIFQYYREEENGRGNFPPRFSGLQFPNYSSELNVNALELDDSALYLCASSQGARQETQYFGPGTRLLVL.

CDR3 in amino acids: CASSVAGQGAGQETQYF. The CDR3 nucleotides read TGTGCCAGCAGCGTAGCGGGGCAGGGGGCGGGACAAGAGACCCAGTACTTC. The chain combines TRBV9 with TRBJ2-5; 8 nucleotides align to TRBD1. From germline, CDR1 is SGDLS and CDR2 YYNGEE. The CDR3 spans 17 residues. V lost 0 bases, J lost 2 bases, and 9 bases stayed unmatched.

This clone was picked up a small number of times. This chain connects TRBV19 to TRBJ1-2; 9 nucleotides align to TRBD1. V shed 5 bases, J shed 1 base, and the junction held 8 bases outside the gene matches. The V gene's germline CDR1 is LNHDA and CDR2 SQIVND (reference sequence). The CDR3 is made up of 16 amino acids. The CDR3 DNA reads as TGTGCCAGTAGTGCCCTGGACAGGGGATTTAACTATGGCTACACCTTC. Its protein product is CASSALDRGFNYGYTF. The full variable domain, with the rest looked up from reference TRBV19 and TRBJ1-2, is DGGITQSPKYLFRKEGQNVTLSCEQNLNHDAMYWYRQDPGQGLRLIYYSQIVNDFQKGDIAEGYSVSREKKESFPLTVTSAQKNPTAFYLCASSALDRGFNYGYTFGSGTRLTVV.

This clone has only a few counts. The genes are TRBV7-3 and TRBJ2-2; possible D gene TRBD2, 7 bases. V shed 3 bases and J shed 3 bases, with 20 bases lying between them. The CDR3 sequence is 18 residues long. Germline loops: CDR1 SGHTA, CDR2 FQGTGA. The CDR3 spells CASSLGGGSGADTGELFF. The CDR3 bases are TGTGCCAGCAGCTTGGGGGGCGGGAGTGGAGCGGACACCGGGGAGCTGTTTTTT.